The 32 T cell receptor beta chains below come from one sample, sequenced in a study of monozygotic twins with inflammatory bowel disease. TCRdb reprocessed the 5' RACE reads and keeps a single row for each CDR3 protein, giving no DNA. The specimen's table records about 300,000 distinct CDR3 sequences. The sample comprised blood. The source is a human donor with ulcerative colitis or Crohn's disease, or a healthy co-twin of an affected twin (not recorded which).

The chain joins TRBV3-1 to TRBJ2-5; TCRdb calls TRBD1, which cannot be checked without DNA. Germline CDR1 reads LGHDT; CDR2 reads YNNKEL (reference sequence). The CDR3 is 18 amino acids. The chain's CDR3 is CASSQEWARHTYQETQYF.

The chain couples TRBV30 to TRBJ2-6; TCRdb lists TRBD1, though no DNA is available to test this call. Germline values: CDR1 GTSNPN, CDR2 SVGIG (reference sequence). The CDR3 is made up of 14 amino acids. CDR3 protein: CAWSVRPPANVLTF. Full variable domain (remainder filled in from reference TRBV30 and TRBJ2-6): SQTIHQWPATLVQPVGSPLSLECTVEGTSNPNLYWYRQAAGRGLQLLFYSVGIGQISSEVPQNLSASRPQDRQFILSSKKLLLSDSGFYLCAWSVRPPANVLTFGAGSRLTVL.

This chain links TRBV28 with TRBJ2-1; TCRdb names TRBD2, which stays unverified in the absence of DNA. The germline gives CDR1 MDHEN, CDR2 SYDVKM. The CDR3 is 16 residues long. CDR3 amino acids: CASYSGALSSYNEQFF.

V usage is TRBV12-3 or TRBV12-4 and J usage is TRBJ2-5; TCRdb indicates TRBD2, and absent DNA this call remains unverified. CDR3 length: 16 amino acids. The CDR3: CASSFRLAGGPETQYF.

The chain joins TRBV21-1 to TRBJ1-2; the TCRdb D gene call, TRBD1, has no DNA to confirm it. TRBV21-1 counts as a pseudogene. The CDR3 is made up of 14 amino acids. CDR3 sequence reads: CASRVDRGPYGYTF.

This chain's CDR3 is CASSLHRLAGGPNEQFF. The V call is TRBV5-1, the J call TRBJ2-1; the D call from TCRdb, TRBD2, cannot be confirmed without DNA. Germline lookup yields CDR1 SGHRS and CDR2 YFSETQ. There are 17 residues in the CDR3. The full variable domain, rest sourced from reference TRBV5-1 and TRBJ2-1, is KAGVTQTPRYLIKTRGQQVTLSCSPISGHRSVSWYQQTPGQGLQFLFEYFSETQRNKGNFPGRFSGRQFSNSRSEMNVSTLELGDSALYLCASSLHRLAGGPNEQFFGPGTRLTVL.

The chain employs TRBV29-1 and TRBJ2-7; there is no DNA to check the TCRdb D call of TRBD1. CDR3 length: 13 amino acids. The germline CDR1 and CDR2 sequences are SQVTM and ANQGSEA. The chain's CDR3 is CSVDGTGPYEQYF.

V is TRBV7-9 and J is TRBJ2-7. CDR3 length: 14 amino acids. The germline gives CDR1 SEHNR, CDR2 FQNEAQ (reference sequence). CDR3 loop: CASSYRPRAYEQYF.

CDR3: CATPNPSGANVLTF. The chain employs TRBV7-2 and TRBJ2-6; TCRdb lists TRBD1, though no DNA is available to test this call. The CDR3 has 14 amino acids. In germline, CDR1 is SGHTA, CDR2 FQGNSA.

The J gene is TRBJ2-5, the V gene TRBV13. CDR3 length: 13 residues. CDR1 is PRHDT and CDR2 is FYEKMQ in the germline V gene (reference sequence). This chain's CDR3 is CASSFGHQETQYF.

This sequence joins TRBV5-1 and TRBJ2-3; TCRdb picks TRBD1, but there is no DNA to check that call. The CDR3 is made up of 15 amino acids. Looked up from germline, CDR1 is SGHRS and CDR2 is YFSETQ. CDR3: CASSLTGLDTDTQYF.

J is TRBJ2-1 and V is TRBV5-1. Germline V gene sequence: CDR1 SGHRS, CDR2 YFSETQ. This CDR3 is 13 amino acids long. The CDR3 sequence: CASSLKVKGEQFF.

This chain connects TRBV5-1 to TRBJ2-7. CDR1 is SGHRS and CDR2 is YFSETQ in the germline V gene. This CDR3 spans 13 amino acids. The CDR3 region is CASSPPGPNEQYF.

The chain recombines TRBV5-1 with TRBJ2-4; there is no DNA to check the TCRdb D call of TRBD2. CDR1 and CDR2 (germline): SGHRS, YFSETQ. The CDR3 totals 15 residues. The CDR3 loop is CASSLVLAGQNIQYF. The full variable domain, with the rest looked up from reference TRBV5-1 and TRBJ2-4, is KAGVTQTPRYLIKTRGQQVTLSCSPISGHRSVSWYQQTPGQGLQFLFEYFSETQRNKGNFPGRFSGRQFSNSRSEMNVSTLELGDSALYLCASSLVLAGQNIQYFGAGTRLSVL.

The chain couples TRBV7-7 to TRBJ2-3. Per the germline V gene, CDR1 is SSHAT and CDR2 is FNYEAQ (reference sequence). The CDR3 is 13 residues long. The CDR3 loop is CASSLTGTDTRYF.

This chain connects TRBV5-1 to TRBJ2-5; TCRdb gives TRBD1 as the D gene, but with no DNA this cannot be confirmed. The CDR3 runs to 14 residues. Germline-derived CDR1 and CDR2 are SGHRS and YFSETQ. CDR3 amino acids: CASSRGDYQETQYF.

The rearrangement uses TRBV30 and TRBJ2-3; TCRdb returns TRBD1, unconfirmable since there is no DNA. Germline lookup yields CDR1 GTSNPN and CDR2 SVGIG (reference sequence). The CDR3 runs to 13 residues. The CDR3 sequence: CAWSPGNTDTQYF.

The chain links TRBV29-1 to TRBJ1-1; TCRdb returns TRBD1, unconfirmable since there is no DNA. This CDR3 is 15 amino acids long. Germline CDR1 and CDR2: SQVTM and ANQGSEA. The CDR3 region is CSVGSPPVRNTEAFF.

J is TRBJ2-3 and V is TRBV7-6. This CDR3 region has 18 residues. In germline, CDR1 is SGHVS, CDR2 FNYEAQ. CDR3 loop: CASSLVESFYTSTDTQYF.

The V call is TRBV24-1, the J call TRBJ2-3; TCRdb returns TRBD1, unconfirmable since there is no DNA. CDR3 length: 14 residues. Germline CDR1 and CDR2: KGHDR and SFDVKD. The CDR3 sequence is CATSGVTGSYTQYF.

The genes are TRBV6-2 or TRBV6-3 and TRBJ1-5; TCRdb selects TRBD1, and the lack of DNA leaves this call unchecked. The CDR3 has 17 residues. From germline, CDR1 is MNHEY and CDR2 SVGEGT. The CDR3 protein is CASSQDRGRSGNQPQHF.

The chain recombines TRBV11-2 with TRBJ2-2; there is no DNA to check the TCRdb D call of TRBD2. Germline CDR1 SGHAT, CDR2 FQNNGV. This CDR3 is built from 14 residues. The CDR3: CASSLAGGIGELFF.

The J gene is TRBJ1-2, the V gene TRBV30. This CDR3 comprises 13 residues. Germline CDR1 reads GTSNPN; CDR2 reads SVGIG (reference sequence). The chain's CDR3 is CAWIAIPSYGYTF.

The genes are TRBV10-2 and TRBJ1-5; TCRdb gives TRBD1 as the D gene, but with no DNA this cannot be confirmed. CDR1 WSHSY and CDR2 SAAADI come from the germline V gene. This CDR3 comprises 14 residues. This chain's CDR3 is CASAPPGSGQPQHF.

This CDR3 reads CASSLGPFRTSGRASDEQYF. The chain uses TRBV5-1 and TRBJ2-7; the D call of TRBD2 rests on TCRdb alone, since no DNA is present to check it. The germline V gene encodes CDR1 SGHRS and CDR2 YFSETQ. The CDR3 loop spans 20 amino acids.

The chain recombines TRBV9 with TRBJ2-7; with no DNA, the TCRdb D assignment of TRBD1 cannot be verified. CDR1 SGDLS and CDR2 YYNGEE come from the germline V gene. The length of the CDR3 is 14 residues. This CDR3 reads CASSVGGTRNEQYF. Looking up the rest from reference TRBV9 and TRBJ2-7 gives the full variable domain: DSGVTQTPKHLITATGQRVTLRCSPRSGDLSVYWYQQSLDQGLQFLIQYYNGEERAKGNILERFSAQQFPDLHSELNLSSLELGDSALYFCASSVGGTRNEQYFGPGTRLTVT.

This chain joins TRBV10-3 and TRBJ2-1; the TCRdb D gene call, TRBD1, has no DNA to confirm it. The CDR3 length is 15 residues. The germline V gene encodes CDR1 ENHRY and CDR2 SYGVKD. CDR3 residues: CAISPGQGSYNEQFF.

The CDR3 region is CASSSVQGALVNTEAFF. The chain joins TRBV19 to TRBJ1-1; the D gene TCRdb calls, TRBD1, cannot be checked with no DNA. This CDR3 comprises 17 residues. CDR1 and CDR2 from the germline V gene are LNHDA and SQIVND (reference sequence).

The V gene is TRBV12-3 or TRBV12-4, the J gene TRBJ2-2. This CDR3 has 15 amino acids. CDR3 region: CASSFKPTGTGELFF.

J is TRBJ2-4 and V is TRBV7-2; TCRdb reports TRBD2, a call that lacks DNA to check it against. This CDR3 is built from 16 residues. CDR1 and CDR2 (germline): SGHTA, FQGNSA. The CDR3 protein is CASSLGGGGAGVIQYF.

The chain has TRBV7-8 and TRBJ2-7. In germline, CDR1 is SGHVS, CDR2 FQNEAQ. This CDR3 comprises 11 residues. The CDR3 reads CASSLIEEQYF.

This chain connects TRBV7-9 to TRBJ1-2. Germline CDR1 SEHNR, CDR2 FQNEAQ (reference sequence). The CDR3 has 11 amino acids. CDR3: CASSRSSGYTF.